One T cell receptor beta chain is described in this entry. Its antigen target is currently unknown. No quality values exist for individual bases; no much larger clone is one base distant. According to the study, the label for this sample's time point signals: blood sample drawn before combined kidney and bone marrow transplant. In bulk CFSE mixed lymphocyte reactions, CFSE-labeled recipient PBMCs were cocultured with irradiated donor PBMCs for 5 to 7 days, then stained for CD3/CD4/CD8 and FACS-sorted. The patients were several recipients of combined kidney and bone marrow transplants from the ITN036ST trial, and samples were available only for these trial subjects. Healthy control blood was processed to PBMCs with a Ficoll density gradient and then cryopreserved, whereas patient PBMCs were collected both before and after transplant. For TCRbeta CDR3 sequencing, genomic DNA from the sorted cells was extracted using the QIAGEN DNeasy Blood and Tissue Kit. High-throughput TCRbeta CDR3 sequencing, which included PCR amplification with bias correction and internal controls, was done commercially through immunoSEQ. Processing in the source paper ran as follows. Unique productive TCRbeta sequences were defined by CDR3 nucleotide sequence when primers matched and otherwise by CDR3 amino acid sequence together with Vbeta and Jbeta genes. A sequence counted as donor-reactive if, in CFSE-low cells, the sequence had a frequency of at least 0.01% and was expanded at least 5-fold compared with unstimulated cells. Jensen-Shannon divergence calculated on the top 100 TCRbeta sequences ranked by frequency was used to measure repertoire divergence. For any sample with multiple sequencing runs, sorting error was corrected in each run separately before the runs were pooled. The immuneACCESS repertoire file appears here via TCRdb, limited to in-frame rearrangements. These files lack a portion of the clones; in checked studies, under half of the deficit traces to unresolved V genes, and the cause of the others is not known. V, J and clone size were drawn from that table, and D and trimming were deduced from the DNA. The sample profile shows under 20,000 clones; 45% to 55% of them were found once. The leading ten clones occupy 3% to 4% of the sample.

These data come from a study of Tregs in tolerant kidney transplant recipients (dated by TCRdb to the late 2010s). Regarding the study in general: Transplants used related donors with nonmyeloablative bone marrow transplantation; mixed chimerism was transient in the human trials. The study applied TCRbeta sequencing to find donor-specific regulatory T cells before combined kidney and bone marrow transplantation and then followed those same cells after transplant.

What the study reported, not specific to this receptor: For some patients, the PCR primers changed as time went on, which meant samples from those patients could not be compared with one another at the nucleotide level. Biological reproducibility was not directly assessed, although technical replication error appeared to be minimal. Expanding Tregs with activated donor B cells appeared to identify the most biologically relevant and donor-specific TCRbeta repertoire. In tolerant patients, donor-specific Tregs expanded more than Tregs overall, which suggests antigen-driven rather than nonspecific expansion. Because the study included only a small number of patients, the results must be confirmed in larger populations and under other immunosuppression protocols.

The specimen comprised CD4+ T cells from blood cultured with allogeneic cells, sampled before the transplant. The source of this sequence is a human patient who received a combined kidney and bone marrow transplant.

The DNA reads TGTGCCAGCAACGTTGGACAGTTTCATTCACCCCTCCACTTT. Translated, it reads CASNVGQFHSPLHF. Recombination connected TRBV2 to TRBJ1-6, and possibly TRBD1, on 6 matching bases. From the cysteine up to the phenylalanine, the CDR3 has a length of 14 residues. The DNA shown is the 42-base CDR3, in frame from base 1. Via the germline V gene, CDR1 is SNHLY and CDR2 FYNNEI. The junction carries 15 bases between V and J, which are trimmed by 7 bases and 8 bases respectively.